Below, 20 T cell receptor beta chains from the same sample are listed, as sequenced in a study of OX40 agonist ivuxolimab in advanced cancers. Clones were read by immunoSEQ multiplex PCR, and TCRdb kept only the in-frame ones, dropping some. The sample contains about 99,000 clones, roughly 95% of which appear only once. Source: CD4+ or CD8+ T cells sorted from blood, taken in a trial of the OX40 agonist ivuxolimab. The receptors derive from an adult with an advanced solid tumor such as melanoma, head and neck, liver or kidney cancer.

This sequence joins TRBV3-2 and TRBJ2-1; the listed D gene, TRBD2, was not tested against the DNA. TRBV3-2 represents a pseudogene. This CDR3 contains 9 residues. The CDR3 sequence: CASTYEQFF. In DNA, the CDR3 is TGTGCCAGCACTTATGAGCAGTTCTTC.

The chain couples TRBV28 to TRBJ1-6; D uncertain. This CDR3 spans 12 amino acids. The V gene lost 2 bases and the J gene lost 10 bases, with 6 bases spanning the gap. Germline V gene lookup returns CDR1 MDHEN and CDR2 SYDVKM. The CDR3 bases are TGTGCCAGCAGTTTAAGACGGTCACCCCTCCACTTT. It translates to CASSLRRSPLHF.

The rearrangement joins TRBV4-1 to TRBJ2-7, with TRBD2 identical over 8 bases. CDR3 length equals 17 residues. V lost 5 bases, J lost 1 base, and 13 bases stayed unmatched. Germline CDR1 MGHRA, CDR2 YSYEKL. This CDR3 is CASSASTHRLASYEQYF. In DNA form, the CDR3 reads TGCGCCAGCAGCGCAAGTACCCACCGACTAGCGTCCTACGAGCAGTACTTC.

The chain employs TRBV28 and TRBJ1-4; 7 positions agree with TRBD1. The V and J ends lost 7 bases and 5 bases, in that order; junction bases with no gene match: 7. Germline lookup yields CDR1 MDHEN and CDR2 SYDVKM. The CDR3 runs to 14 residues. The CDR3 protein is CASTPAGGNEKLFF. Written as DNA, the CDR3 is TGTGCCAGCACGCCGGCAGGGGGAAATGAAAAACTGTTTTTT.

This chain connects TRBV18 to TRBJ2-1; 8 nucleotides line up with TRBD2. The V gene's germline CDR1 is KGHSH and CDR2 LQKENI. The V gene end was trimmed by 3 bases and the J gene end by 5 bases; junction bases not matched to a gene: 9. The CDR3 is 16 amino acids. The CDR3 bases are TGTGCCAGCTCACCCCTGCCGGGGGGGAGGAACAATGAGCAGTTCTTC. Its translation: CASSPLPGGRNNEQFF.

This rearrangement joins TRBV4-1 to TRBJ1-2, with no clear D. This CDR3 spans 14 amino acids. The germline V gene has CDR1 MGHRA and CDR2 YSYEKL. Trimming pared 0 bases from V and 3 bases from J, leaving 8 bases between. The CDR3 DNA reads TGCGCCAGCAGCCAAGATCCCACTTACTATGGCTACACCTTC. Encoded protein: CASSQDPTYYGYTF.

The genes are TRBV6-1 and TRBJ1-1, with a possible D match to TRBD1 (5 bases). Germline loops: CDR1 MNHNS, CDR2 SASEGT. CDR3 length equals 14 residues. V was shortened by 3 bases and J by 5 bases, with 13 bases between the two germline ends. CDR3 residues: CASSEGLRGTEAFF. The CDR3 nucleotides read TGTGCCAGCAGTGAGGGCTTGAGGGGAACTGAAGCTTTCTTT.

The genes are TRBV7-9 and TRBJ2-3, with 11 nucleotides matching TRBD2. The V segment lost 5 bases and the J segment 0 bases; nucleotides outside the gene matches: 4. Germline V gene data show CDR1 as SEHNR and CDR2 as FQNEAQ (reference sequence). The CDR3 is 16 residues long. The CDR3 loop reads CASSPRTSGSTDTQYF. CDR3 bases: TGTGCCAGCAGCCCTCGGACTAGCGGGAGCACAGATACGCAGTATTTT.

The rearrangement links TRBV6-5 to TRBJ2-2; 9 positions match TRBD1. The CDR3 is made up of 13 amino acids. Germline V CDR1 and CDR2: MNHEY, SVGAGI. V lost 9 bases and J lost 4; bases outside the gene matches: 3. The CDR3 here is CASRQGGTGELFF. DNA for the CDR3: TGTGCCAGTCGACAGGGGGGCACCGGGGAGCTGTTTTTT.

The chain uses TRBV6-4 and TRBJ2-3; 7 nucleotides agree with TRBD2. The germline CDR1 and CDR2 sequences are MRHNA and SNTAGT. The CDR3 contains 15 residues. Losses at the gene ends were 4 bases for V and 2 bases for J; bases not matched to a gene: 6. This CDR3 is CASSGWAGDTDTQYF. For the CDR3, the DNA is TGTGCCAGCAGTGGCTGGGCGGGGGACACAGATACGCAGTATTTT.

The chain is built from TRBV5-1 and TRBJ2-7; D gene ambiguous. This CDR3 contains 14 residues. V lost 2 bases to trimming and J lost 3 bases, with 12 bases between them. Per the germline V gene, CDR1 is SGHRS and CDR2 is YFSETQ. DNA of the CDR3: TGCGCCAGCAGCTTCAGCTCAGGTCTCTACGAGCAGTACTTC. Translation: CASSFSSGLYEQYF. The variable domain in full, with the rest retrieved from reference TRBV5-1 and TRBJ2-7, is KAGVTQTPRYLIKTRGQQVTLSCSPISGHRSVSWYQQTPGQGLQFLFEYFSETQRNKGNFPGRFSGRQFSNSRSEMNVSTLELGDSALYLCASSFSSGLYEQYFGPGTRLTVT.

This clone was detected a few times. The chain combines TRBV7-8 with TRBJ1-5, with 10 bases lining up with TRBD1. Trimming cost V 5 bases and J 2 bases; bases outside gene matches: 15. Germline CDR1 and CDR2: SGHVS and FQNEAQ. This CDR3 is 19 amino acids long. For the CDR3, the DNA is TGTGCCAGCAGCCCACGGAGGACAGGGGGGGTGTATGGCAATCAGCCCCAGCATTTT. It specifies CASSPRRTGGVYGNQPQHF.

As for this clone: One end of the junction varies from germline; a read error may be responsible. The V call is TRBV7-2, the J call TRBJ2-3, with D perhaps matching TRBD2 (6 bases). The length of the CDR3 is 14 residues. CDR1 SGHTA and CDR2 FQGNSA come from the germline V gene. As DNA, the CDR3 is TGCGCCAGCAGCCGGGACTCTAGCACAGATACGCAGTATTTT. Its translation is CASSRDSSTDTQYF. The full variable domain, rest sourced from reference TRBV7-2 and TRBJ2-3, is GAGVSQSPSNKVTEKGKDVELRCDPISGHTALYWYRQSLGQGLEFLIYFQGNSAPDKSGLPSDRFSAERTGGSVSTLTIQRTQQEDSAVYLCASSRDSSTDTQYFGPGTRLTVL.

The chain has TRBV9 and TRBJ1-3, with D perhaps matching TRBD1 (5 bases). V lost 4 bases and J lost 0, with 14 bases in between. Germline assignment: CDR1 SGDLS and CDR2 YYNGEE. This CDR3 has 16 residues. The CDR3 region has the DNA TGTGCCAGCAGCCCGTCGACAGTCGGCTCTGGAAACACCATATATTTT. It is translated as CASSPSTVGSGNTIYF.

DNA of the CDR3: TGTGCCAGCAGCTTTTCCGGGACACCTTCTAGCGGGAGAAAGTACGAGCAGTACTTC. Its protein is CASSFSGTPSSGRKYEQYF. The chain recombines TRBV7-2 with TRBJ2-7; 10 nucleotides align to TRBD2. J was trimmed by 4 bases and V by 3 bases; bases with no gene match: 18. The germline V gene has CDR1 SGHTA and CDR2 FQGNSA. The CDR3 is 19 amino acids.

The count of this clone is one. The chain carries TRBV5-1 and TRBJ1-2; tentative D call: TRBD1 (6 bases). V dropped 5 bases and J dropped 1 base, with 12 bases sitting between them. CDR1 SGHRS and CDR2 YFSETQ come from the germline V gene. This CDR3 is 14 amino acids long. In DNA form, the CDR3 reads TGCGCCAGCAGTCCAGGGGCCAATAACTATGGCTACACCTTC. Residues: CASSPGANNYGYTF.

The CDR3 is CASSQDTGILNTEAFF. The CDR3 DNA follows: TGCGCCAGCAGCCAAGATACCGGCATCTTAAACACTGAAGCTTTCTTT. The chain employs TRBV4-3 and TRBJ1-1, with no clear D. The CDR3 is 16 amino acids. In germline, CDR1 is LGHNA, CDR2 YSLEER. V dropped 0 bases and J dropped 2 bases, with 13 bases sitting between them.

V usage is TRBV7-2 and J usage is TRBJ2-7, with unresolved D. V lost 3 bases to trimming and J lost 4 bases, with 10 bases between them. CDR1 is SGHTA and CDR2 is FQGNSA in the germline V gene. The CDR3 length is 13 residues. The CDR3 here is CASSFDGEYEQYF. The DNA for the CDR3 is TGTGCCAGCAGCTTTGACGGAGAATACGAGCAGTACTTC.

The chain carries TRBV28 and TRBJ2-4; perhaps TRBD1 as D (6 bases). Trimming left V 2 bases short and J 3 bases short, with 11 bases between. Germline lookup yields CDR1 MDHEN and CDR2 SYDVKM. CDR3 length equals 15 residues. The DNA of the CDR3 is TGTGCCAGCAGTTTAGAGGGGGTAGGCAAAAACATTCAGTACTTC. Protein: CASSLEGVGKNIQYF.

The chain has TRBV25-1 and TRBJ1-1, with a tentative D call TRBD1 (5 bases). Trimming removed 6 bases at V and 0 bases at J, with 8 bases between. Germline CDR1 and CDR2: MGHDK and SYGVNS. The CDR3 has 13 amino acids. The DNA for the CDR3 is TGTGCCAGCAGGGACATCCTGAACACTGAAGCTTTCTTT. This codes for CASRDILNTEAFF.